The clone carrying this T cell receptor beta chain showed up just a few times. The source of the sample is a study of blood T cell repertoires in COVID-19. Study summary: The origin of the acute and convalescent COVID-19 samples was the United States, Italy and Spain.

Germline V gene data show CDR1 as KGHDR and CDR2 as SFDVKD. The CDR3 is 15 residues long. V gave up 2 bases and J gave up 4 bases; unmatched junction bases: 4. Under the authors' procedure: Amplified reference gene primers provided the basis for estimating nucleated cell counts. Clones were sequenced by immunoSEQ multiplex PCR, and TCRdb holds only the in-frame ones, with some missing. That table gives V, J and clone size, and the DNA gave D and trimming. The sample contains about 130,000 clones, 84% of which appear only once. The specimen sequenced was peripheral blood. The clonotype was recovered from a woman in her fifties or sixties with acute or convalescent COVID-19. V usage is TRBV24-1 and J usage is TRBJ2-7; 10 bases are a match to TRBD1. This CDR3 reads CATSDSGQGKYEQYV. The CDR3 bases are TGTGCCACCAGTGATTCGGGACAGGGGAAGTACGAGCAGTACGTC.